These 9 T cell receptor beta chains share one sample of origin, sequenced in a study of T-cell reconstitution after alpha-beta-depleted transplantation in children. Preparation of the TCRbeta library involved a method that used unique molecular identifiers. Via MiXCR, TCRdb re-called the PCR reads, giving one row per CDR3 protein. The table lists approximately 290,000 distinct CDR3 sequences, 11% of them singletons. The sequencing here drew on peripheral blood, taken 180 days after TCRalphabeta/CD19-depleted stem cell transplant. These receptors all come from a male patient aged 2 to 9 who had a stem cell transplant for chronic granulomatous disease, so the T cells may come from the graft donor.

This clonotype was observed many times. CDR3 protein: CATVAGETTDTQYF. DNA of the CDR3: TGTGCCACGGTAGCGGGAGAGACGACAGATACGCAGTATTTT. The chain combines TRBV19 with TRBJ2-3, with 9 bases matching TRBD2. The CDR3 covers 14 residues. The V segment lost 10 bases and the J segment 3 bases; nucleotides outside the gene matches: 8. Germline V gives CDR1 LNHDA, CDR2 SQIVND (reference sequence).

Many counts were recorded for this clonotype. DNA for the CDR3: TGCAGTGCGCCGGAAAAGACCCAGTACTTC. Amino acid sequence: CSAPEKTQYF. V and J are TRBV20-1 and TRBJ2-5; D gene uncertain. The CDR3 runs 10 residues. V lost 6 bases and J 6 bases, leaving 8 bases between the germline ends. Per germline, CDR1 DFQATT and CDR2 SNEGSKA (reference sequence).

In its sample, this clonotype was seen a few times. For the CDR3, the DNA is TGTGCCAGCAGCTTGGTACGGGAAACTAGCACAGATACGCAGTATTTT. Its protein product is CASSLVRETSTDTQYF. The genes are TRBV2 and TRBJ2-3, with a possible D match to TRBD2 (5 bases). The V and J ends lost 6 bases and 0 bases respectively, with 16 bases between them. The CDR3 runs to 16 residues. Germline CDR1 reads SNHLY; CDR2 reads FYNNEI.

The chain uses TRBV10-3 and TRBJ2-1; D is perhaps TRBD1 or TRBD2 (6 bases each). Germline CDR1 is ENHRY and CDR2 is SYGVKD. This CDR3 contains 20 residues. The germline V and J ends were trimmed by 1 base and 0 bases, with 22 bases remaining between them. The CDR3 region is CAISEFGDGGYLHSYNEQFF. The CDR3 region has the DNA TGTGCCATCAGTGAGTTTGGGGACGGGGGCTACCTCCACTCCTACAATGAGCAGTTCTTC.

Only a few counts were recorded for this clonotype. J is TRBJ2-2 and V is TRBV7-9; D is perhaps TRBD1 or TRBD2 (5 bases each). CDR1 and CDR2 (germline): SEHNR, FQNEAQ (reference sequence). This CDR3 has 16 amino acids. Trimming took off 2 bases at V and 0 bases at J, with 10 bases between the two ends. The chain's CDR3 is CASSLPGATNTGELFF. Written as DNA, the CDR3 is TGTGCCAGCAGCTTACCCGGGGCTACGAACACCGGGGAGCTGTTTTTT.

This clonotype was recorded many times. In nucleotides, the CDR3 is TGTGCCAGCAGCCTTCATCCCTTAGCGGGAGGGCCTGGGGCCAACGTCCTGACTTTC. Translating it yields CASSLHPLAGGPGANVLTF. The rearrangement uses TRBV7-3 and TRBJ2-6; 11 positions match TRBD2. Germline V gene sequence: CDR1 SGHTA, CDR2 FQGTGA. The CDR3 loop spans 19 amino acids. V was clipped by 5 bases and J by 2 bases; unmatched bases: 11. Filled out from reference TRBV7-3 and TRBJ2-6, the complete variable domain reads GAGVSQTPSNKVTEKGKYVELRCDPISGHTALYWYRQSLGQGPEFLIYFQGTGAADDSGLPNDRFFAVRPEGSVSTLKIQRTERGDSAVYLCASSLHPLAGGPGANVLTFGAGSRLTVL.

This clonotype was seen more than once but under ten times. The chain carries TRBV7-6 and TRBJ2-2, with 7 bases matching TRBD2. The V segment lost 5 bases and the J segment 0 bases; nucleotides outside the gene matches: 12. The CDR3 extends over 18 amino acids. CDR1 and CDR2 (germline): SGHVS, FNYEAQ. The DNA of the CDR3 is TGTGCCAGCAGCACCGCAGTTAGCGGGCCCGCGAACACCGGGGAGCTGTTTTTT. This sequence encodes CASSTAVSGPANTGELFF.

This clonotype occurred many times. CDR3 sequence (DNA): TGTGCCAGCAGCCAATCAAGGGGGACGAACACTGAAGCTTTCTTT. Translating gives CASSQSRGTNTEAFF. The chain is built from TRBV16 and TRBJ1-1, with D perhaps matching TRBD1 (6 bases). The CDR3 loop spans 15 amino acids. Trimming pared 0 bases from V and 1 base from J, leaving 9 bases between. CDR1 KGHSY and CDR2 FQNENV come from the germline V gene.

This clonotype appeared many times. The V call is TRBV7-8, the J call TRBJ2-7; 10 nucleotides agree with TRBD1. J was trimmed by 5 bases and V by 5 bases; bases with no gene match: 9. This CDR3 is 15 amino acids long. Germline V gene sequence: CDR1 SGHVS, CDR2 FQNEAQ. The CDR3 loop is CASSHPGQGGNEQYF. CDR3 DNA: TGTGCCAGCAGCCACCCTGGACAGGGGGGCAACGAGCAGTACTTC.